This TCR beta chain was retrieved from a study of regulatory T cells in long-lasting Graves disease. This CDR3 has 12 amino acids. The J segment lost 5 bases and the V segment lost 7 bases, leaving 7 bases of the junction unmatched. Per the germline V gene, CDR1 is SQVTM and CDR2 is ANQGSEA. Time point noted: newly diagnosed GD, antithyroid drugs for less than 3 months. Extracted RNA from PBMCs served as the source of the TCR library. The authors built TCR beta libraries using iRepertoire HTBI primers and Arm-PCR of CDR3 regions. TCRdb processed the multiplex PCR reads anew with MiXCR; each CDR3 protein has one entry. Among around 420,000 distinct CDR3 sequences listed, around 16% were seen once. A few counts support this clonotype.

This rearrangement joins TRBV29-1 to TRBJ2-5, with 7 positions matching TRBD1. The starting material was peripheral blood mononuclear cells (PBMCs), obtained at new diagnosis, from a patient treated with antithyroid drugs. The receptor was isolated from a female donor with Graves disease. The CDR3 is CSGRQGTETQYF. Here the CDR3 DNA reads TGCAGCGGCCGACAGGGCACGGAGACCCAGTACTTC. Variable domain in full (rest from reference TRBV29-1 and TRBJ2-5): SAVISQKPSRDICQRGTSLTIQCQVDSQVTMMFWYRQQPGQSLTLIATANQGSEATYESGFVIDKFPISRPNLTFSTLTVSNMSPEDSSIYLCSGRQGTETQYFGPGTRLLVL.